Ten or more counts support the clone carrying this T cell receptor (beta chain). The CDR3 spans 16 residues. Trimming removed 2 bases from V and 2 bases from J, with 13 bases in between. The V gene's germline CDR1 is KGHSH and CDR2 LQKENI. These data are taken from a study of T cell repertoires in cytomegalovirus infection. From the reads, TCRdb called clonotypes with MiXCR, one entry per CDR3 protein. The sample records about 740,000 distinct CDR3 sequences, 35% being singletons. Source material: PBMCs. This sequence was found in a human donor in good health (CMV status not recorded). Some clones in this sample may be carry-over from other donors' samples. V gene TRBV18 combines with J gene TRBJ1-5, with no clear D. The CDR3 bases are TGTGCCAGCTCACCAGTCCTCAGCGGAGGCAATCAGCCCCAGCATTTT. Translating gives CASSPVLSGGNQPQHF.